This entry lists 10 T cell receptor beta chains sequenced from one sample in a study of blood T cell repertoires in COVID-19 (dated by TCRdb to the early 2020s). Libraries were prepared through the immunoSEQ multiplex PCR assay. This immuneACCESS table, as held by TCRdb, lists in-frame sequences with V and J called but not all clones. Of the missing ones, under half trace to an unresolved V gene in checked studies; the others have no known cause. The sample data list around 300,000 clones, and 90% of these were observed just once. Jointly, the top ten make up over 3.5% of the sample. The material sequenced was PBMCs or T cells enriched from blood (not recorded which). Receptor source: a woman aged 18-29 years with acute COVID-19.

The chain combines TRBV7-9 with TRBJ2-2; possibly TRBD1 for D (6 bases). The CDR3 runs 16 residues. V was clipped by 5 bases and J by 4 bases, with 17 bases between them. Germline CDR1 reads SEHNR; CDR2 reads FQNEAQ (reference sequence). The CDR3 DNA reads TGTGCCAGCAGCCCTACCCAGGGGTTTGCCACCGGGGAGCTGTTTTTT. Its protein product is CASSPTQGFATGELFF.

CDR3 coding DNA: TGTGCCAGCACGACTAGCGGCACAGATACGCAGTATTTT. Translated: CASTTSGTDTQYF. V gene TRBV28 combines with J gene TRBJ2-3; 8 bases are a match to TRBD2. With V trimmed by 7 bases and J by 1 base, 1 base remained unmatched. This CDR3 is built from 13 residues. Germline assignment: CDR1 MDHEN and CDR2 SYDVKM.

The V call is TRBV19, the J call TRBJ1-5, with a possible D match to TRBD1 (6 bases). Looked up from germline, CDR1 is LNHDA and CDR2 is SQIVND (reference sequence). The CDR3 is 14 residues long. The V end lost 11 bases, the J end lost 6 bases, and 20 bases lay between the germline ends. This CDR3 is CASLGGVGGQPQHF. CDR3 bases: TGTGCCTCCCTAGGGGGGGTCGGGGGTCAGCCCCAGCATTTT. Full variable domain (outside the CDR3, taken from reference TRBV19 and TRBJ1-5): DGGITQSPKYLFRKEGQNVTLSCEQNLNHDAMYWYRQDPGQGLRLIYYSQIVNDFQKGDIAEGYSVSREKKESFPLTVTSAQKNPTAFYLCASLGGVGGQPQHFGDGTRLSIL.

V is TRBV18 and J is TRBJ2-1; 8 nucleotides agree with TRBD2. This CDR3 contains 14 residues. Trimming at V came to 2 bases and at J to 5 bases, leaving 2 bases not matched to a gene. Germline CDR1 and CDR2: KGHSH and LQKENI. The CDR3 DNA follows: TGTGCCAGCTCACCATTCGGGGGGGACAATGAGCAGTTCTTC. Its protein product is CASSPFGGDNEQFF. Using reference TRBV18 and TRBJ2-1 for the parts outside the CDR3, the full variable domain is NAGVMQNPRHLVRRRGQEARLRCSPMKGHSHVYWYRQLPEEGLKFMVYLQKENIIDESGMPKERFSAEFPKEGPSILRIQQVVRGDSAAYFCASSPFGGDNEQFFGPGTRLTVL.

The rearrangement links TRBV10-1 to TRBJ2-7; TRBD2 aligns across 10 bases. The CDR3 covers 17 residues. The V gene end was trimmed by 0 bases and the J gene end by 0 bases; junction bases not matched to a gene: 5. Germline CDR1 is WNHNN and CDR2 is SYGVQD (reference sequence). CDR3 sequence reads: CASSESHGLAASYEQYF. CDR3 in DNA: TGCGCCAGCAGTGAGTCGCATGGACTAGCGGCCTCCTACGAGCAGTACTTC.

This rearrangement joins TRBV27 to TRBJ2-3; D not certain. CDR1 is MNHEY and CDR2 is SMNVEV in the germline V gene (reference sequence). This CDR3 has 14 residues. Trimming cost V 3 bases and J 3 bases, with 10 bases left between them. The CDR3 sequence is CASSFLAPTDTQYF. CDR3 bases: TGTGCCAGCAGTTTTCTGGCCCCAACAGATACGCAGTATTTT.

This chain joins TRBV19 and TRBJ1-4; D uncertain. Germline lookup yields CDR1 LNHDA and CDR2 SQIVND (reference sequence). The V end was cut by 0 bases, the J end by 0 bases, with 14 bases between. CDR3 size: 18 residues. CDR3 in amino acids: CASSIEAEVEATNEKLFF. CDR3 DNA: TGTGCCAGTAGTATAGAGGCGGAGGTTGAGGCAACTAATGAAAAACTGTTTTTT.

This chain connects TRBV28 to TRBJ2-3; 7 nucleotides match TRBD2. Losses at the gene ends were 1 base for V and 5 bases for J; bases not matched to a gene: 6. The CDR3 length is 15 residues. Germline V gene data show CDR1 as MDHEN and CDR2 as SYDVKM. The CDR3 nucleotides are TGTGCCAGCAGTTTATATGCGACTAGCCGAGATACGCAGTATTTT. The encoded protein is CASSLYATSRDTQYF.

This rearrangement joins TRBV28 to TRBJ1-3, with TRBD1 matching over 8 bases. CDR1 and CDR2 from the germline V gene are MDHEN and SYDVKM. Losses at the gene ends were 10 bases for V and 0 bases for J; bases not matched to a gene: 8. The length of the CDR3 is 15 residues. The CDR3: CATRDRLSSGNTIYF. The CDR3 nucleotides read TGTGCCACCAGGGACAGGTTAAGCTCTGGAAACACCATATATTTT.

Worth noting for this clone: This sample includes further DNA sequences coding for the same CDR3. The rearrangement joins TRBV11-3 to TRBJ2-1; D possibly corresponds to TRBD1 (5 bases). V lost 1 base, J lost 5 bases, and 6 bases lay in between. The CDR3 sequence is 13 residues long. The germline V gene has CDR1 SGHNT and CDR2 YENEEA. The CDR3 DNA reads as TGTGCCAGCAGCTTAGGACAGAACAATGAGCAGTTCTTC. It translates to CASSLGQNNEQFF.